This paragraph reports one TCR beta chain. Recent acute infections and vaccinations were absent in the healthy HIV-negative adult donors. A CD45RA+ naive subset and a CD45RA-negative memory subset were split from CD4+ cells. The data originate from a study of shared clonotypes between healthy human individuals. It was at deep level that the assay was run. This table comes from immunoSEQ multiplex PCR, and its TCRdb copy is limited to in-frame clones, with some not included. The repertoire consists of approximately 500,000 clones, with 90% to 97% occurring once and the leading ten covering 0.06%. From germline, CDR1 is MDHEN and CDR2 SYDVKM. CDR3 length: 15 residues. V gave up 3 bases and J gave up 4 bases; unmatched junction bases: 7.

The chain has TRBV28 and TRBJ2-3, with 7 bases aligning to TRBD2. Sequenced: naive CD4+ T cells sorted from blood. Documented subset: CD45RA+ positively selected. This clonotype was sampled from a woman aged 25 to 39 in good health. In DNA form, the CDR3 reads TGTGCCAGCAGTTTGCGGGGGTTGGGTGCAGATACGCAGTATTTT. Translating gives CASSLRGLGADTQYF. The complete variable domain, with remaining parts taken from reference TRBV28 and TRBJ2-3, reads DVKVTQSSRYLVKRTGEKVFLECVQDMDHENMFWYRQDPGLGLRLIYFSYDVKMKEKGDIPEGYSVSREKKERFSLILESASTNQTSMYLCASSLRGLGADTQYFGPGTRLTVL.